Below, one T cell receptor (beta chain) is given with its context. Its specificity is unknown. This entry comes from a study of blood T cells in healthy people across ages. Overall study findings and caveats: Shifts in expanded clonotypes may have been confounded by donor CMV status, which was unknown. Estimates drawn from one million T cells were deemed to understate diversity.

With a J-beta primer mix and a sample-barcoded 5' primer, a second PCR ran roughly 6 to 12 cycles. TCRdb recomputed calls from the 5' RACE reads with MiXCR, one row per CDR3 protein. The sample yields about 1.5 million distinct CDR3 sequences, roughly 43% seen once. The CDR3 consists of 14 residues. CDR1 is MGHRA, CDR2 YSYEKL, per germline. V was pared by 0 bases and J by 5 bases, with 11 bases between. The chain combines TRBV4-1 with TRBJ2-7; D is undetermined. The receptor comes from a young woman in good health. Sequenced sample: blood. The CDR3 loop is CASSQELSTHEQYF. CDR3 in DNA: TGCGCCAGCAGCCAAGAATTGTCCACCCACGAGCAGTACTTC.